This T cell receptor (beta chain) is drawn from a study of blood T cell repertoires in COVID-19. On the study more broadly: Some COVID-19 samples were acute and others convalescent; all came from the United States, Italy and Spain. T cells, B-cell-depleted T cells, or PBMCs supplied cDNA or gDNA.

Trimming pared 4 bases from V and 1 base from J, leaving 13 bases between. From germline, CDR1 is SNHLY and CDR2 FYNNEI. The length of the CDR3 is 15 residues. Sequencing used immunoSEQ multiplex PCR; TCRdb keeps in-frame clones, though not all of them. The profile shows about 200,000 clones, more than 70% of them singletons. V usage is TRBV2 and J usage is TRBJ1-1, with D perhaps matching TRBD1 (6 bases). The source material was peripheral blood. The clonotype comes from a man aged 18 to 30 with active or convalescent COVID-19. CDR3 residues: CASSGGGFGNTEAFF. As DNA, the CDR3 is TGTGCCAGCAGTGGCGGGGGCTTCGGGAACACTGAAGCTTTCTTT.